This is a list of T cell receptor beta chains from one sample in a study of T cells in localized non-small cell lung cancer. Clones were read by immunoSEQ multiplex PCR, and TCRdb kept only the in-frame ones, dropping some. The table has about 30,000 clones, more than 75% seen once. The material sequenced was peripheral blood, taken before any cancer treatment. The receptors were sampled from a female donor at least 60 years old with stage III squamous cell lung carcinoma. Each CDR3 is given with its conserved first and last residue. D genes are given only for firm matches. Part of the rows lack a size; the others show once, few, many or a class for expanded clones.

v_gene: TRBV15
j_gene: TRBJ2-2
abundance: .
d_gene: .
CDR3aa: CATSPPWSWNTGELFF
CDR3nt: TGTGCCACCAGCCCACCCTGGTCCTGGAACACCGGGGAGCTGTTTTTT

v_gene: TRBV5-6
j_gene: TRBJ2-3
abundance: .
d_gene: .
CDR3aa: CASSFQASWGGTDTQYF
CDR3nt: TGTGCCAGCAGCTTCCAGGCTAGTTGGGGGGGCACAGATACGCAGTATTTT

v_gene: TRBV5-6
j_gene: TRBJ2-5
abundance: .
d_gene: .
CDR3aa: CASSRRLDLTRGETQYF
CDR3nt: TGTGCCAGCAGCCGGAGATTGGACCTCACGCGGGGAGAGACCCAGTACTTC

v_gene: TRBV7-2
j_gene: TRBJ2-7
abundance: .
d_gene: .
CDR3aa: CASSHRRVNEQYF
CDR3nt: TGTGCCAGCAGCCACAGACGGGTCAACGAGCAGTACTTC

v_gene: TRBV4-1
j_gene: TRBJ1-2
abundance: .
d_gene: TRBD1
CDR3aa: CASSQGPLQGVMRGYTF
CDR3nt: TGCGCCAGCAGCCAAGGCCCCTTGCAGGGGGTGATGAGGGGCTACACCTTC

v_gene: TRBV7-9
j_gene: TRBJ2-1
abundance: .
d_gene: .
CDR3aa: CASSPGSVGFF
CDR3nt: TGTGCCAGCAGCCCAGGGTCGGTAGGGTTCTTC

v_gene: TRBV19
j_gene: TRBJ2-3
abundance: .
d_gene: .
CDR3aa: CASSIFASSTDTQYF
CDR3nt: TGTGCCAGTAGTATTTTTGCTTCTAGCACAGATACGCAGTATTTT

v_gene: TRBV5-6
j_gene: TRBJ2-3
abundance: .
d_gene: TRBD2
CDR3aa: CASSFLLAGGSDTQYF
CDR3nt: TGTGCCAGCAGCTTTCTACTAGCGGGAGGCTCCGATACGCAGTATTTT

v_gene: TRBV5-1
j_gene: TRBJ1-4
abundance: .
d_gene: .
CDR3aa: CASSLVGGLDEKLFF
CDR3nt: TGCGCCAGCAGCTTGGTCGGGGGCTTGGATGAAAAACTGTTTTTT

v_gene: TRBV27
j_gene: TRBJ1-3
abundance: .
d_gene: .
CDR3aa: CASSLNWDHTSSGNTIYF
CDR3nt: TGTGCCAGCAGTTTAAATTGGGACCATACCTCCTCTGGAAACACCATATATTTT

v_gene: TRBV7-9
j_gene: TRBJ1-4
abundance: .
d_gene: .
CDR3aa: CASSLVGQGEKLFF
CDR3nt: TGTGCCAGCAGCTTAGTTGGTCAGGGTGAAAAACTGTTTTTT

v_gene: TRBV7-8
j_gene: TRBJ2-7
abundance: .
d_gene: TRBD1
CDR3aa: CASSLPGQSSYEQYF
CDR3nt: TGTGCCAGCAGCTTACCGGGACAGAGCTCCTACGAGCAGTACTTC

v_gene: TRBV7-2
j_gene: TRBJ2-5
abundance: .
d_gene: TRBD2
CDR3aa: CASSPPGLARETQYF
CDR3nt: TGTGCCAGCAGCCCACCGGGACTAGCGAGGGAGACCCAGTACTTC

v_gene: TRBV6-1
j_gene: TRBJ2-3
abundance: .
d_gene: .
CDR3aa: CASSRYYGTDTQYF
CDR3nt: TGTGCCAGCAGTCGATACTACGGCACAGATACGCAGTATTTT

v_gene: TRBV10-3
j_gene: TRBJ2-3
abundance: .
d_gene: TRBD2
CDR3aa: CAISDSGLAGADTQYF
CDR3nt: TGTGCCATCAGTGATTCAGGACTAGCGGGAGCGGATACGCAGTATTTT

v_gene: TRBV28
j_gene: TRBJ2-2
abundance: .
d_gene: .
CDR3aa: CASSLYRTGTGELFF
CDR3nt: TGTGCCAGCAGTTTATATCGGACGGGCACCGGGGAGCTGTTTTTT

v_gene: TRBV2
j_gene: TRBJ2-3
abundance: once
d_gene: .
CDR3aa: CASSPQGGLGDTQYF
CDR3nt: TGTGCCAGCAGTCCCCAGGGGGGGCTCGGGGATACGCAGTATTTT

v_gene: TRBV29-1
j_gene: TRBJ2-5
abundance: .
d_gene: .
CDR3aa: CSVRVSQETQYF
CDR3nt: TGCAGCGTTAGGGTCAGTCAAGAGACCCAGTACTTC

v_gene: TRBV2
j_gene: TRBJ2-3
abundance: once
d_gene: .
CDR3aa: CASRGGGLSTDTQYF
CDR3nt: TGTGCCAGCAGGGGCGGGGGCCTGAGCACAGATACGCAGTATTTT

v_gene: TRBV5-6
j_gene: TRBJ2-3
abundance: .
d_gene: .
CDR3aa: CASSLGTRRDTQYF
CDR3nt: TGTGCCAGCAGCTTAGGGACACGTAGGGATACGCAGTATTTT

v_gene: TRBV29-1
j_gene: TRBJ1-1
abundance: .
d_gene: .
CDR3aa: CSVGGLGGALTEAFF
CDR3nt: TGCAGCGTCGGAGGGCTCGGGGGCGCGTTGACTGAAGCTTTCTTT